This T cell receptor beta chain was obtained from a study of blood T cell repertoires in COVID-19. Here immunoSEQ multiplex PCR was the method, and the copy in TCRdb shows in-frame clones only, minus some. The table includes hundreds of thousands of clones, more than 80% detected once. The sequenced sample was peripheral blood. This TCR derives from a woman aged 25 to 39 with COVID-19, enrolled during active disease.

CDR3 nucleotides: TGTGCCAGCAGGGGACAGGGGGCTCAGCCCCAGCATTTT. Its protein is CASRGQGAQPQHF. The chain employs TRBV27 and TRBJ1-5; 12 bases align to TRBD1. The V and J ends lost 6 bases and 6 bases, in that order; junction bases with no gene match: 0. The CDR3 spans 13 residues. Germline loops: CDR1 MNHEY, CDR2 SMNVEV (reference sequence).